Detailed here is one T cell receptor (beta chain). Its antigen is unknown. Time point given: newly diagnosed, previously untreated cHL patient sample. Isolated CD8+ T cells were derived from thawed PBMCs through magnetic negative selection. Newly diagnosed classical Hodgkin lymphoma PBMCs, still untreated, provided the comparison samples. This CDR3 has 14 residues. The V and J ends lost 7 bases and 2 bases respectively, with 12 bases between them. CDR1 and CDR2 from the germline V gene are WSHSY and SAAADI. These data come from a study of PD-1 blockade in classical Hodgkin lymphoma. The study's findings and limits: Baseline TCR diversity was reportedly lower in newly diagnosed patients than in healthy donors. It was reported as lower still in relapsed/refractory patients. What caused the repertoire differences, perhaps disease activity or prior therapy, remains undefined.

TCRdb's table, derived via immunoSEQ multiplex PCR, lists solely in-frame clones and lacks some. The data hold 12,000 to 15,000 clones, with about 90% observed a single time. The sequenced material came from CD8+ T cells from blood. The sequence derives from a human donor with classical Hodgkin lymphoma. V gene TRBV10-2 combines with J gene TRBJ2-1; D is possibly TRBD2 (6 bases). CDR3 DNA sequence: TGCGCCAGCAACCCGGAGGGCCCCTACAATGAGCAGTTCTTC. Amino acids: CASNPEGPYNEQFF.